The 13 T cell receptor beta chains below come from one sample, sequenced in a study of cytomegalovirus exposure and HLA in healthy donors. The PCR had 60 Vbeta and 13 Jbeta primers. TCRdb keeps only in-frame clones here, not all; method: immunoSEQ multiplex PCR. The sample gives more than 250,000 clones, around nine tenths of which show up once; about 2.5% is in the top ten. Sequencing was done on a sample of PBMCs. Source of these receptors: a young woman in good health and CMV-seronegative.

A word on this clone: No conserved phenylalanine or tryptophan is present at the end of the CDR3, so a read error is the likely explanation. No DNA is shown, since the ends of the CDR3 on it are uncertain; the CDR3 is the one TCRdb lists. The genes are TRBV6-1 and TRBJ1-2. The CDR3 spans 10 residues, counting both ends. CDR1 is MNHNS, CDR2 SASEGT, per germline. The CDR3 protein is CAGRRGVEVS.

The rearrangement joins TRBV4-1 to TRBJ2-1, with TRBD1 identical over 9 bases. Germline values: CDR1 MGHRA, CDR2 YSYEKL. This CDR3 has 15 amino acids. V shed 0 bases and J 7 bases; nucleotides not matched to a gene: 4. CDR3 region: CASSQEGQGRNEQFF. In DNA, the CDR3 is TGCGCCAGCAGCCAAGAGGGACAGGGAAGGAATGAGCAGTTCTTC.

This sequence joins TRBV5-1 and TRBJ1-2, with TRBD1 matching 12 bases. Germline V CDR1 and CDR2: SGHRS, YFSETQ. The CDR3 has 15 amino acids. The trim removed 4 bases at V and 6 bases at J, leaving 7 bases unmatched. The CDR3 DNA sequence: TGCGCCAGCAGCCTGGGACAGGGGGCTAGAGATGGCTACACCTTC. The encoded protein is CASSLGQGARDGYTF.

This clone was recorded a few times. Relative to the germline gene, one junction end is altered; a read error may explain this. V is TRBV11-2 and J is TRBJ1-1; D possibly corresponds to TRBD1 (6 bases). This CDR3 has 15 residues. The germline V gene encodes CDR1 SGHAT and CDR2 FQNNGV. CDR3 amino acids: CASSLEVDSYTEAFF. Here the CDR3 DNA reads TGTGCCAGCAGCCTAGAGGTGGACAGCTACACTGAAGCTTTCTTT. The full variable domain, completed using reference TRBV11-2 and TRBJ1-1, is EAGVAQSPRYKIIEKRQSVAFWCNPISGHATLYWYQQILGQGPKLLIQFQNNGVVDDSQLPKDRFSAERLKGVDSTLKIQPAKLEDSAVYLCASSLEVDSYTEAFFGQGTRLTVV.

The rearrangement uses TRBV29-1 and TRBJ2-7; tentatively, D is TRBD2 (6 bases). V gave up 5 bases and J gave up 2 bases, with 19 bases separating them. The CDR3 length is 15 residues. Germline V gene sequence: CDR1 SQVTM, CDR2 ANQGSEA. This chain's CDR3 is CSVRPSGLSPYEQYF. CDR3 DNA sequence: TGCAGCGTTAGGCCAAGCGGACTAAGCCCCTACGAGCAGTACTTC.

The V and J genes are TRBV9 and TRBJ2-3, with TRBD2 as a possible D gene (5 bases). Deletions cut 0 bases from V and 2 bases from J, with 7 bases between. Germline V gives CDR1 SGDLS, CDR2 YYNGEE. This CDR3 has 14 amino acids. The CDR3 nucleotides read TGTGCCAGCAGCGTAGTCGGGGACACAGATACGCAGTATTTT. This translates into CASSVVGDTDTQYF.

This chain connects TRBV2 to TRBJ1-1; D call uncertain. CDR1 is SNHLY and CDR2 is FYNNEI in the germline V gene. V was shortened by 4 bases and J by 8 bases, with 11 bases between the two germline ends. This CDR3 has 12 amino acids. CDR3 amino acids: CASSGRTVEAFF. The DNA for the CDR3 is TGTGCCAGCAGTGGGAGAACCGTAGAAGCTTTCTTT.

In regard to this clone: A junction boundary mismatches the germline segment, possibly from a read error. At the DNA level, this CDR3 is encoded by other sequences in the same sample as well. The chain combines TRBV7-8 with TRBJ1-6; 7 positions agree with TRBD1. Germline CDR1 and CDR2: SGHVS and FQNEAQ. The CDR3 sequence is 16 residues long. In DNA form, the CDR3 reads TGTGCCAGCAGCTTATCCCAGGGGGGAAATAATTCCCCCCTCCACTTT. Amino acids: CASSLSQGGNNSPLHF.

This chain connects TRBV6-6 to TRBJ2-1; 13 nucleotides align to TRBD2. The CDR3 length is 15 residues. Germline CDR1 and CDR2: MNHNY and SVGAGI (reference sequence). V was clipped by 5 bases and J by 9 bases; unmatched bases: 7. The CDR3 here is CASSKGLAGAGEQFF. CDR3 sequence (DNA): TGTGCCAGCAGTAAAGGACTAGCGGGGGCGGGTGAGCAGTTCTTC.

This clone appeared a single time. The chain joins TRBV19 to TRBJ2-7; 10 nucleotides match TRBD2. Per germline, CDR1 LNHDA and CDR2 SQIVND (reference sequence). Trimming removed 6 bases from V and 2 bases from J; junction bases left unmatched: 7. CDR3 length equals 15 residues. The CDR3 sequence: CASRTSSGGTYEQYF. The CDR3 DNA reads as TGTGCCAGTAGGACCTCTAGCGGGGGTACCTACGAGCAGTACTTC.

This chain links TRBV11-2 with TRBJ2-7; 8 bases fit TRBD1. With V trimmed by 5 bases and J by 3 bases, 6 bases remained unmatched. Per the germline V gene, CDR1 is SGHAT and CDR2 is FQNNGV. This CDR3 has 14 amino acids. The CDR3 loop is CASSGTTGGYEQYF. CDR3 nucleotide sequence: TGTGCCAGCAGCGGAACAACAGGGGGCTACGAGCAGTACTTC.

The CDR3 region is CASSLLGGSPLHF. CDR3 in DNA: TGTGCCAGCAGCTTGCTCGGGGGTTCACCCCTCCACTTT. V usage is TRBV7-9 and J usage is TRBJ1-6; TRBD1 is a possible D gene (5 bases). This CDR3 has 13 residues. V lost 3 bases and J 9 bases, leaving 9 bases between the germline ends. The germline V gene encodes CDR1 SEHNR and CDR2 FQNEAQ (reference sequence).

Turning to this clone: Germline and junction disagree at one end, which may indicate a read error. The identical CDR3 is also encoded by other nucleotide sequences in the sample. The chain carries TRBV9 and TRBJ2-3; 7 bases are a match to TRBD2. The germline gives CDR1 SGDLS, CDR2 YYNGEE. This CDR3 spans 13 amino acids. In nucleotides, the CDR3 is TGCGCCAGCAGCGGGACTCGCTTGGATACGCAGTATTTT. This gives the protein CASSGTRLDTQYF. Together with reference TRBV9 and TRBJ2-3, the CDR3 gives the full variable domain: DSGVTQTPKHLITATGQRVTLRCSPRSGDLSVYWYQQSLDQGLQFLIQYYNGEERAKGNILERFSAQQFPDLHSELNLSSLELGDSALYFCASSGTRLDTQYFGPGTRLTVL.